This TCR beta chain stems from a study of neurological immune-mediated disorders. Study-wide results and caveats: Whereas HTLV-1-associated myelopathy showed the most TCR clonal expansion, multiple sclerosis showed the least, with levels below those of healthy controls.

The cDNA was generated by 5'RACE with 10-nucleotide random UMIs. MiXCR, run by TCRdb on the 5' RACE reads, gives a single entry per CDR3 protein. The sample records roughly 30,000 distinct CDR3 sequences, 20% to 25% being singletons. A few counts support this clonotype. The antigen remains undetermined. V shed 0 bases and J shed 0 bases, with 6 bases lying between them. The CDR3 sequence is 14 residues long. CDR1 and CDR2 from the germline V gene are MNHNY and SVGAGI (reference sequence). Sequencing used CD4+ T cells from blood. The sequence derives from a man aged 50-60 years with HTLV-1-associated myelopathy (HAM/TSP). The V call is TRBV6-6, the J call TRBJ2-7, with D tentatively TRBD2 (5 bases). CDR3 protein: CASSYSAGSYEQYF. In DNA, the CDR3 is TGTGCCAGCAGTTACTCGGCGGGCTCCTACGAGCAGTACTTC.